The sample holds one count of the clone carrying this TCR beta chain. This specimen comes from a study of long-term antiretroviral therapy in people with HIV. Assay version v3.0 of immunoSEQ was used, and it was run at survey level. Sequencing was performed with immunoSEQ multiplex PCR; in TCRdb, only in-frame clones are kept and a portion is missing. The sample includes about 16,000 clones, over 75% of them seen just once. V was pared by 2 bases and J by 0 bases, with 11 bases between. Germline CDR1 and CDR2: LNHDA and SQIVND (reference sequence). This CDR3 has 15 residues. The receptor was isolated from a man aged 25-45 years with HIV. The sequencing used unsorted PBMCs, collected 1.2 to 1.3 years before starting antiretroviral therapy. The chain carries TRBV19 and TRBJ2-7, with D possibly TRBD1 on 5 matching bases. CDR3 protein: CASSIWQGSSYEQYF. The CDR3 coding sequence is TGTGCCAGTAGTATATGGCAGGGAAGCTCCTACGAGCAGTACTTC.